This T cell receptor beta chain was found in a study of blood T cell repertoires in COVID-19 (TCRdb year 2020). Describing the broader study: Samples from collaborators originated in the United States, Italy and Spain and spanned both the acute and convalescent phases of COVID-19. Subjects who had been exposed to COVID-19, were actively infected with it, or had recovered from it provided the deeply sampled blood TCRbeta repertoires that made up the dataset. Where HLA class I and class II types were available, the types were taken from metadata supplied by the sample provider, not from assay-based typing. The sample metadata nearly always contained a de-identified subject ID, COVID-19 status, age in years and sex. The material from the prospective study consisted of cDNA or gDNA derived from T cells, B-cell-depleted T cells, or PBMCs. The repertoires were released in a freely available public database meant as a resource for research on the immune response to SARS-CoV-2. The samples were drawn from two sources: the first 160 participants of the ongoing ImmuneRACE study, and approximately 1,300 subjects contributed by 6 global collaborators.

Points on this clone: Its antigen is unknown. Nothing much larger sits one base from this clone, and base qualities are not available.

Collaborating institutions collected whole blood in K2EDTA tubes following their own protocols. For TCRbeta analysis, collaborators shipped samples in one of three forms: frozen whole blood, isolated PBMCs, or DNA extracted from either of those sample types. Broad study findings and their caveats: Clinical and demographic metadata were provided uncurated, with the amount varying by source and participant.

The CDR3 runs 15 amino acids, cysteine and phenylalanine included. CDR3 DNA is the only sequence kept; it has 45 bases, read in frame from the first base. Relative to germline, V is 2 bases shorter and J is 1 base shorter, with 11 bases between their ends. The germline V gene supplies CDR1 KGHSH and CDR2 LQKENI. TCRbeta CDR3 regions were amplified from genomic DNA by means of the immunoSEQ Assay, a bias-controlled multiplex PCR. As for how the authors treated the data: Nucleated cell counts per sample were estimated from amplification of reference gene primers within the assay. Sequence reads were collapsed and filtered to measure the absolute abundance of every unique TCRbeta CDR3 rearrangement. For each sample, productive Simpson clonality was calculated as the square root of Simpson's diversity index across productive rearrangements. TCRdb carries this immuneACCESS record with in-frame sequences only. Its versions omit some clonotypes, under half of them owing to an unresolved V gene in the studies checked, with the rest unexplained. That table furnishes V, J and clone size, whereas the DNA furnished D and trimming. This sample gives some 180,000 clones in total; roughly 90% of them show up just once. The ten largest clones take up about 0.54% of the sample.

This TCR was sampled from a man aged 45-65 years with acute or convalescent COVID-19. The chain joins TRBV18 to TRBJ2-5; TRBD1 could be the D gene, as 5 bases match. The sample comprised peripheral blood. The CDR3 has the sequence CASSPRGLSQETQYF. The sequenced DNA: TGTGCCAGCTCACCAAGGGGCCTCTCCCAAGAGACCCAGTACTTC.